This T cell receptor beta chain comes out of a study of follicular helper T cells after annual influenza vaccination. Overall study findings and caveats: Day 7 ICOS+CD38+ clones were most often found later in ICOS-CD38- cTfh cells.

Time point described: 2015-2016 season, pre-vaccination. The CDR3 has 15 amino acids. Germline loops: CDR1 SGHRS, CDR2 YFSETQ. V lost 3 bases, J lost 10 bases, and 9 bases stayed unmatched. The repertoire was sequenced with immunoSEQ multiplex PCR; TCRdb's copy has only in-frame clones and lacks some. The data show some 13,000 clones, with 65% to 85% seen just once and 0.35% to 0.55% held by the top ten. Points on this clone: Its antigen is unknown.

This sequence originates from an adult who received the influenza vaccine. The specimen comprised CXCR5- memory CD4+ T cells sorted from blood, sampled on the day of influenza vaccination. V and J are TRBV5-1 and TRBJ2-1; 11 positions agree with TRBD2. The CDR3 region has the DNA TGCGCCAGCAGCTCTGCTAGCGGGGGGCCCCCGGAGCAGTTCTTC. This gives the protein CASSSASGGPPEQFF.